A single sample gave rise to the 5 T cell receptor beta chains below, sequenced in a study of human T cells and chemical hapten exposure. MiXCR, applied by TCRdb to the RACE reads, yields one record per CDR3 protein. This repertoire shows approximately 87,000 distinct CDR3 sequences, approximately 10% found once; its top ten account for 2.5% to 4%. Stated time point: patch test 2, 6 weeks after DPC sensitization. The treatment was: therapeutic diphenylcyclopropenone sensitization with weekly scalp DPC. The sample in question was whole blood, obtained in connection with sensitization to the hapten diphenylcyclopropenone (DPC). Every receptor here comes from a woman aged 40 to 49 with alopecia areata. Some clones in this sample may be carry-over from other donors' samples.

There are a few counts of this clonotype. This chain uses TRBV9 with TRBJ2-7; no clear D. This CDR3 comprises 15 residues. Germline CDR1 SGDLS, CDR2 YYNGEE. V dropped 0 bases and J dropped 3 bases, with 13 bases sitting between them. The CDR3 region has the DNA TGTGCCAGCAGCGTAGGCCCGGACCACCTCTACGAGCAGTACTTC. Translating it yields CASSVGPDHLYEQYF.

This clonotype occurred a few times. Here the CDR3 reads CSASPTPGTSGRARRNEQFF. DNA for the CDR3: TGCAGTGCTAGCCCAACCCCCGGGACTAGCGGGAGGGCACGGAGGAATGAGCAGTTCTTC. This rearrangement joins TRBV20-1 to TRBJ2-1, with 16 bases aligning to TRBD2. CDR1 and CDR2 from the germline V gene are DFQATT and SNEGSKA (reference sequence). J lost 7 bases, V lost 3 bases, and 18 bases had no gene match. The CDR3 contains 20 residues.

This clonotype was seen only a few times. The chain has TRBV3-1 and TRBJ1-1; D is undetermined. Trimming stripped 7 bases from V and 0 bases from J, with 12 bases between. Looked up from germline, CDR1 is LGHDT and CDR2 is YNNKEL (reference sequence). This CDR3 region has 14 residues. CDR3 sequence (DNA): TGTGCCAGCACCCCTGAGGCTCTGAACACTGAAGCTTTCTTT. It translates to CASTPEALNTEAFF. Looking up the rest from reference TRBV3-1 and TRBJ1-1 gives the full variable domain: DTAVSQTPKYLVTQMGNDKSIKCEQNLGHDTMYWYKQDSKKFLKIMFSYNNKELIINETVPNRFSPKSPDKAHLNLHINSLELGDSAVYFCASTPEALNTEAFFGQGTRLTVV.

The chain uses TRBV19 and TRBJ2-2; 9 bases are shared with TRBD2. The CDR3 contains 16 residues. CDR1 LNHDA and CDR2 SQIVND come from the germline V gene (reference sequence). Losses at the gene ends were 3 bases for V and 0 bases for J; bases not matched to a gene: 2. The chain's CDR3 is CASSIIAGANTGELFF. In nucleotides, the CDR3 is TGTGCCAGTAGTATTATAGCGGGGGCGAACACCGGGGAGCTGTTTTTT.

CDR3 loop: CASSPPIRDEQFF. The CDR3 nucleotides read TGTGCCAGCTCACCACCCATACGGGACGAGCAGTTCTTC. The V gene is TRBV18, the J gene TRBJ2-1; D possibly matches TRBD1 or TRBD2 (5 bases each). The CDR3 has 13 residues. The V end was cut by 0 bases, the J end by 10 bases, with 10 bases between. Germline CDR1 and CDR2: KGHSH and LQKENI.